This TCR beta chain was retrieved from a study of response to subunit inactivated influenza vaccine (dated by TCRdb to 2016 to 2019). Turning to the overall study: Deep quantitative T cell receptor repertoire profiling was used in the study to track responses to a trivalent subunit inactivated influenza vaccine.

The library was obtained by RT-PCR. The sequencing machine was an Illumina HiSeq 2500. TCRdb passed the public sequencing reads through fastp at Q25 and MiXCR, retaining productive beta sequences. Each entry merges the rows of one CDR3 protein and shows their most common DNA and genes. This sample holds over 150,000 distinct CDR3 sequences; roughly a tenth were observed only once. Together, the top ten hold about 40% of the sample. The investigation overall reported the following: According to the authors, only a limited number of new T cells may be recruited by each seasonal influenza vaccination.

Points on this clonotype: What antigen it recognizes has not been identified. Base qualities are not recorded, but no much larger clone differs from it by a single base.

Relative to germline, V is missing 0 bases and J is missing 5 bases, with 10 bases of the junction outside any gene match. From its cysteine to its phenylalanine, the CDR3 spans 18 amino acids. Kept here is only the CDR3 DNA, which spans 54 bases and is read in frame from base 1. As encoded in the germline V gene, CDR1 is KGHDR while CDR2 is SFDVKD. The sequenced sample was CD8+ T cells sorted from PBMCs, obtained roughly 24 months after vaccination. Here the chain combines TRBV24-1 and TRBJ2-2; TRBD1 matches 8 bases in the middle. The sequence was collected from a man aged 50 to 75 who received an inactivated influenza vaccine. Donor details come from another sample of the same person, matched by shared clones. The nucleotide sequence is given as TGTGCCACCAGTGATTTGCAAAGCCAGGGGGCACGGACCGGGGAGCTGTTTTTT. Translated, this gives CATSDLQSQGARTGELFF.